What follows is one TCR beta chain and its context. The sample originates from a study of T cell responses to AZD1222 COVID-19 vaccine. Profiling relied on immunoSEQ multiplex PCR, and the TCRdb table lists in-frame clones only, not all of them. The sample includes 90,000 to 110,000 clones, about nine tenths of them seen just once. Germline V gene lookup returns CDR1 SGHAT and CDR2 FQNNGV. CDR3 length equals 15 residues. The germline V and J ends were trimmed by 6 bases and 7 bases, with 16 bases remaining between them. This chain joins TRBV11-2 and TRBJ1-6; D is unresolved. The receptor was isolated from an adult in good health. Sequencing used peripheral blood, obtained on day 0 of AZD1222 vaccination. CDR3 protein: CASRMPGRSNSPLHF. In nucleotides, the CDR3 is TGTGCCAGCAGGATGCCCGGGCGGTCCAATTCACCCCTCCACTTT. Looking up the rest from reference TRBV11-2 and TRBJ1-6 gives the full variable domain: EAGVAQSPRYKIIEKRQSVAFWCNPISGHATLYWYQQILGQGPKLLIQFQNNGVVDDSQLPKDRFSAERLKGVDSTLKIQPAKLEDSAVYLCASRMPGRSNSPLHFGNGTRLTVT.